This TCR beta chain stems from a study of a mutant IDH1 vaccine in newly diagnosed glioma. Across the study: Once 4-6 weeks had passed after radiotherapy alone, vaccination started, or it started with temozolomide cycles. Patients had received radiotherapy, temozolomide, or both previously, most receiving both. It was at week 35 that visit V12 occurred, and at week 47 that visit V13 did.

TCRdb's table, derived via immunoSEQ multiplex PCR, lists solely in-frame clones and lacks some. Of fewer than 55,000 clones in the sample, about two thirds were seen once. Details on this clone: Its antigen is as yet unknown.

Between the trimmed V and J ends, which lost 0 bases and 4 bases, there was a span of 12 bases. Germline CDR1 reads MGHRA; CDR2 reads YSYEKL. The CDR3 has 15 residues. The time point denotes: week 47, end of study. The vaccine gave 300 ug of a 20-mer mutant IDH1 peptide subcutaneously per dose. Notes on the study in general: Changes in the top peripheral T cell clonotypes seemingly had no bearing on pseudoprogression.

J is TRBJ1-2 and V is TRBV4-1; D remains ambiguous. The clonotype was recovered from a man between 35 and 55 years old with glioma. Some clones in this sample may be carry-over from other donors' samples. The starting material was peripheral blood mononuclear cells (PBMCs), obtained from a glioma patient whose treatment included an IDH1 peptide vaccine. The CDR3 region is CASSQEAGTFYGYTF. The CDR3 DNA reads TGCGCCAGCAGCCAAGAAGCAGGAACGTTCTATGGCTACACCTTC.